The entry below describes one T cell receptor beta chain. Its antigen has not been determined. No base quality information exists; no much larger clone differs at one position. This same CDR3 is encoded by further DNA sequences in the sample. TCR CDR3 regions were amplified from genomic DNA by multiplex PCR using the deep immunoSEQ assay. Extracted genomic DNA from each cell subset was distributed evenly across all wells of several immunoSEQ 96-well plates, and each plate was treated as a replicate. Each replicate PCR for sorted subsets received roughly 0.2 ug genomic DNA, equal to about 30,000 T cell genomes. Purified libraries were measured with a Qubit 3.0 fluorometer, size-checked on a Bioanalyzer 2100, and measured again with the KAPA Library Quantification kit. Each immunoSEQ 96-well plate was sequenced on its own single-read 150-cycle Illumina NextSeq 550 flow cell. Regarding the original processing steps: Because the immunoSEQ output included only junctional sequences and no quality scores, the filtering could not be the same as the filtering used for full-length reads. Sequences were annotated with PyIR, a Python wrapper for IgBLAST v1.9, using IMGT germline references to assign V/J genes and CDR3. Reads were removed for weak V/J assignments (E-value above 1e-6), missing CDR3, stop codons, out-of-frame junctions, or ambiguous translated residues. V3J clonotypes were defined by identical inferred V gene, J gene, and CDR3 amino acid sequence. The percentage overlap between two repertoires was calculated by dividing the number of shared unique clonotypes by the size of the smaller repertoire. Repertoire richness was assessed with RTK rarefaction, the Chao1 estimator, and Recon v2.1 estimates of unobserved clonotypes. Generation probabilities were computed with OLGA for all TCRbeta clonotypes obtained by the gDNA method from a handful of donors. TCRdb obtained this table from immuneACCESS and retained in-frame rearrangements with V and J assigned. These tables miss some clones; where compared with another copy, unresolved V genes account for less than half of the shortfall, and the remainder is unexplained. V, J and clone size derive from that table, while D and trimming were established from the DNA sequence. The sample table lists almost 700,000 clones, 92% of them with a count of one. Approximately 22% of the sample comes from the top ten.

The data belong to a study of shared clonotypes between healthy human individuals (dated by TCRdb to about 2020). Background for the entire study: The cohort comprised a couple of women and a few men aged 18 to 49 years. Libraries were prepared and TCR repertoires were sequenced by different laboratories using diverse techniques, in order to increase sequencing depth and limit assay-specific biases. For each donor, CD4 naive and CD4 memory were each given three plates, CD8 naive was given two plates, and CD8 memory was given one plate. To estimate repertoire size and how much clonotypes are shared between individuals, the study performed deep sequencing of blood TCR repertoires from about 5 healthy adults. Between about 0.85 and 8.9 billion PBMCs per donor were obtained by leukapheresis.

CD8 naive samples were CD45RO-negative cells positively selected for CCR7, giving a CD45RA+CCR7+ population that excluded TemRA cells. The donors were healthy, HIV-negative adults with no recently reported acute infections or vaccinations. Every donor was a Caucasian adult living in Nashville, Tennessee, USA. Blood was collected by leukapheresis, and PBMCs were isolated by Ficoll-Histopaque density gradient centrifugation and then cryopreserved in liquid nitrogen vapor phase. Analytical flow cytometry was used to check the purity and quantity of every magnetically sorted T cell population. Each sorted fraction had its genomic DNA isolated and then quantified by UV absorbance on a Nanodrop 2000c. Overall study results and their limits: Because the study included only a small number of donors, the genetic and exposure-history diversity represented was limited. Compared with non-shared clonotypes, the clonotypes found in all four sorted-subset donors had higher generation probabilities. Naive subsets generally had larger estimated clonotype richness than memory subsets did. When several donors were compared, the shared fraction of clonotypes was about 5.2% for naive CD4, approximately 3.3% for naive CD8, roughly 2.5% for memory CD4, and about 0.36% for memory CD8. Sampling was limited to blood, and TCR repertoires in tissue likely differ from TCR repertoires in blood. Pairwise subsampling led to the expectation that sequencing depth would affect the degree of clonotype sharing among donors. Rarefaction of sorted-subset datasets indicated incomplete sequencing despite the large sequencing depth.

Via the germline V gene, CDR1 is SGHTS and CDR2 YDEGEE. Unmatched junction bases come to 2, with V trimmed by 3 bases and J by 5 bases. Taken from cysteine to phenylalanine, the CDR3 has 14 residues. Of all the DNA, just the CDR3 is kept, 42 bases in frame from base 1. Sequenced sample: naive CD8+ T cells sorted from blood. What the cell subset or site label conveys for this sample: CD45RA+CCR7+. Recombination joined TRBV5-8 with TRBJ2-3, and TRBD1 matches 11 of the central bases. The TCR comes from a man younger than 40 in good health. The CDR3 is CASSSGTGGDTQYF. In nucleotide form, the sequence is TGTGCCAGCAGCTCGGGGACAGGGGGAGATACGCAGTATTTT.